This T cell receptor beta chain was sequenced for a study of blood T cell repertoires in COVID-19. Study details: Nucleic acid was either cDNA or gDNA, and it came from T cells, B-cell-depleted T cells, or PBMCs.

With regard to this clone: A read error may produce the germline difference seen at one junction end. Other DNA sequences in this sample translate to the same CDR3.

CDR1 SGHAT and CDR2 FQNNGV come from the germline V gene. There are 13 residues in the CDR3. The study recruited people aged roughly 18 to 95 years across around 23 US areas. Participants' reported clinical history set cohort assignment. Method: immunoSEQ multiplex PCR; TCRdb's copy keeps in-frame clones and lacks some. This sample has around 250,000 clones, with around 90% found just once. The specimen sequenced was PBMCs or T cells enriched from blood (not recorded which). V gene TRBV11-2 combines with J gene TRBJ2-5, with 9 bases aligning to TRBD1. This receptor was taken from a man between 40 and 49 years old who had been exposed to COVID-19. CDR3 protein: CASSLGQGETQYF. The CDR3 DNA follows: TGTGCCAGCAGTTTAGGACAGGGGGAGACCCAGTACTTC.